These 16 T cell receptor beta chains came from one sample sequenced in a study of T-cell memory formation after mild COVID-19. TCRdb ran MiXCR on the 5' RACE reads and lists one entry per CDR3 protein. The sample lists 390,000 or so distinct CDR3 sequences; 15% to 20% were seen once. The sequencing sample was made of PBMCs or a T cell subset sorted from them (not recorded which). Receptors originate from a young man who had mild COVID-19 (a few samples of this study predate the infection). Cell type and time point are not known.

This clonotype was observed once. This chain connects TRBV20-1 to TRBJ2-3; D perhaps matches TRBD1 (6 bases). The CDR3 runs 14 residues. V was trimmed by 5 bases and J by 2 bases, leaving 14 bases between them. CDR1 and CDR2 (germline): DFQATT, SNEGSKA (reference sequence). Written as DNA, the CDR3 is TGCAGTGCTTCGACAGGAGAAACCACAGATACGCAGTATTTT. It yields the protein CSASTGETTDTQYF.

This clonotype was observed a handful of times. The V call is TRBV12-3 or TRBV12-4, the J call TRBJ2-1; 11 bases agree with TRBD2. Losses at the gene ends were 5 bases for V and 9 bases for J; bases not matched to a gene: 9. This CDR3 has 15 amino acids. The CDR3: CASSLGLAGYGEQFF. In DNA, the CDR3 is TGTGCCAGCAGTCTTGGACTAGCGGGCTACGGTGAGCAGTTCTTC.

This clonotype has a count of ten or more. The chain couples TRBV4-3 to TRBJ2-1; 9 nucleotides line up with TRBD1. V gave up 2 bases and J gave up 4 bases; unmatched junction bases: 3. Germline V lookup: CDR1 LGHNA, CDR2 YSLEER. This CDR3 contains 15 residues. CDR3 protein: CASSQRDRDYNEQFF. The CDR3 DNA sequence: TGCGCCAGCAGCCAACGGGACAGGGATTACAATGAGCAGTTCTTC.

The rearrangement links TRBV2 to TRBJ2-3; D not resolved. The CDR3 extends over 10 amino acids. V dropped 7 bases and J dropped 3 bases, with 2 bases sitting between them. Germline V gene lookup returns CDR1 SNHLY and CDR2 FYNNEI. The CDR3 loop is CASMTDTQYF. In nucleotides, the CDR3 is TGTGCCAGCATGACAGATACGCAGTATTTT.

V and J are TRBV5-5 and TRBJ2-5; 10 nucleotides align to TRBD2. The CDR3 contains 17 residues. Germline lookup yields CDR1 SGHKS and CDR2 YYEKEE (reference sequence). Trimming removed 4 bases from V and 2 bases from J; junction bases left unmatched: 11. The CDR3 protein is CASSPTPSSGGQETQYF. CDR3 sequence (DNA): TGTGCCAGCAGCCCCACCCCTTCTAGCGGGGGACAAGAGACCCAGTACTTC. The variable domain in full, with the rest retrieved from reference TRBV5-5 and TRBJ2-5, is DAGVTQSPTHLIKTRGQQVTLRCSPISGHKSVSWYQQVLGQGPQFIFQYYEKEERGRGNFPDRFSARQFPNYSSELNVNALLLGDSALYLCASSPTPSSGGQETQYFGPGTRLLVL.

The sample holds one count of this clonotype. The V call is TRBV5-4, the J call TRBJ1-6; D unresolved. This CDR3 region has 15 residues. Germline CDR1 reads SGHNT; CDR2 reads YYREEE (reference sequence). V was pared by 4 bases and J by 3 bases, with 11 bases between. The CDR3 sequence is CASSPGRDYNSPLHF. The CDR3 nucleotides read TGTGCCAGCAGCCCTGGACGGGACTATAATTCACCCCTCCACTTT.

This sequence joins TRBV5-1 and TRBJ2-1, with D possibly matching TRBD2 (7 bases). Germline-derived CDR1 and CDR2 are SGHRS and YFSETQ. This CDR3 is 15 amino acids long. The V end was cut by 0 bases, the J end by 9 bases, with 16 bases between. As DNA, the CDR3 is TGCGCCAGCAGCTTGGATCTAGGGGGGGGACGTGAGCAGTTCTTC. This codes for CASSLDLGGGREQFF.

The chain carries TRBV21-1 and TRBJ1-5. TRBV21-1 is labeled a pseudogene. The CDR3 totals 16 residues. The chain's CDR3 is CASSQPPGLSGGPQHF. The CDR3 DNA sequence: TGTGCCAGCTCCCAACCTCCTGGACTGAGCGGAGGGCCCCAGCATTTT.

This clonotype was counted a few times. This chain uses TRBV4-2 with TRBJ1-2; D is possibly TRBD1 (5 bases). Per the germline V gene, CDR1 is LGHNA and CDR2 is YNFKEQ. The V end was cut by 1 base, the J end by 5 bases, with 17 bases between. CDR3 length equals 16 residues. CDR3 coding DNA: TGTGCCAGCAGCCAAGCGGTTAGGCGGGGGGAGTATGGCTACACCTTC. This sequence encodes CASSQAVRRGEYGYTF.

This clonotype was counted at least ten times. CDR3 bases: TGTGCCAGCAGTCTGACAGGGCGGAGCGGGGAGCTGTTTTTT. As protein: CASSLTGRSGELFF. This chain uses TRBV2 with TRBJ2-2; 7 bases match TRBD1. Trimming took 5 bases from V and 7 from J; bases not matched to a gene: 7. Germline V gene sequence: CDR1 SNHLY, CDR2 FYNNEI. This CDR3 has 14 amino acids.

This clonotype has more than one count but fewer than ten. The chain recombines TRBV6-5 with TRBJ2-7, with D maybe TRBD1 (6 bases). The CDR3 loop spans 13 amino acids. The germline gives CDR1 MNHEY, CDR2 SVGAGI. With 5 bases removed from V and 5 bases from J, the gap between germline ends came to 13 bases. This CDR3 is CASSVGQLHEQYV. The DNA of the CDR3 is TGTGCCAGCAGTGTAGGACAGCTCCACGAGCAGTACGTC.

This clonotype was observed a handful of times. Here the CDR3 DNA reads TGCAGTGCTGAGGAGAGCACAGATACGCAGTATTTT. This translates into CSAEESTDTQYF. This chain links TRBV20-1 with TRBJ2-3; D not certain. Per germline, CDR1 DFQATT and CDR2 SNEGSKA (reference sequence). The CDR3 loop spans 12 amino acids. V was shortened by 5 bases and J by 0 bases, with 6 bases between the two germline ends.

This clonotype appeared a single time. The rearrangement uses TRBV7-2 and TRBJ2-5; D may be TRBD1 or TRBD2 (6 bases each). Trimming pared 7 bases from V and 3 bases from J, leaving 15 bases between. There are 14 residues in the CDR3. Germline V gives CDR1 SGHTA, CDR2 FQGNSA. The CDR3 is CASTLTGDKETQYF. The CDR3 DNA reads as TGTGCCAGCACCTTGACGGGGGACAAAGAGACCCAGTACTTC.

J is TRBJ1-5 and V is TRBV3-1; maybe TRBD1 (6 bases). CDR1 is LGHDT and CDR2 is YNNKEL in the germline V gene (reference sequence). V was shortened by 4 bases and J by 7 bases, with 14 bases between the two germline ends. The CDR3 runs to 14 residues. CDR3 DNA sequence: TGTGCCAGCAGCCCCTGGGGGGCAGGACAGCCCCAGCATTTT. It specifies CASSPWGAGQPQHF.

This clonotype appeared many times. The rearrangement joins TRBV20-1 to TRBJ2-5; D possibly corresponds to TRBD1 (6 bases). The ends were cut back, 3 bases at V and 0 bases at J, with 20 bases in the middle. The CDR3 is 17 residues long. Germline V gene sequence: CDR1 DFQATT, CDR2 SNEGSKA (reference sequence). The chain's CDR3 is CSASSPYRDKYQETQYF. DNA for the CDR3: TGCAGTGCTAGTTCCCCCTACCGGGACAAATACCAAGAGACCCAGTACTTC.

This clonotype was observed a handful of times. The genes are TRBV6-2 or TRBV6-3 and TRBJ2-2, with D perhaps TRBD1 or TRBD2 (5 bases each). CDR1 is MNHEY, CDR2 SVGEGT, per germline. The germline V and J ends were trimmed by 3 bases and 7 bases, with 9 bases remaining between them. The CDR3 is made up of 13 amino acids. The CDR3 sequence: CASSYRDGGELFF. The CDR3 DNA follows: TGTGCCAGCAGTTATCGGGACGGCGGGGAGCTGTTTTTT.